The clone carrying this T cell receptor (beta chain) was detected ten times or more. TCRdb re-called the RACE reads with MiXCR, one entry per CDR3 protein. The sample consists of under 65,000 distinct CDR3 sequences, about 9.2% of them appearing once. The sample originates from a study of human T cells and chemical hapten exposure. Germline loops: CDR1 MNHEY, CDR2 SMNVEV (reference sequence). The CDR3 has 13 amino acids. Trimming stripped 5 bases from V and 7 bases from J, with 12 bases between. Regarding time point: pre-sensitization, week 0. The treatment denotes: therapeutic diphenylcyclopropenone sensitization with weekly scalp DPC.

This specimen was whole blood, taken in connection with sensitization to the hapten diphenylcyclopropenone (DPC). The receptor was derived from a woman between 40 and 50 years old with alopecia areata. Some clones in this sample may be carry-over from other donors' samples. The rearrangement joins TRBV27 to TRBJ1-5, with a weak D call TRBD1 (5 bases). In DNA form, the CDR3 reads TGTGCCAGCAGTGCGCAGGGAGAGCAGCCCCAGCATTTT. Residues: CASSAQGEQPQHF.